The present T cell receptor beta chain was sequenced within a study of blood T cell repertoires in COVID-19. On the study more broadly: The United States, Italy and Spain provided the acute and convalescent COVID-19 samples.

Methods used by the authors: How many nucleated cells were present was estimated from reference gene primer amplification. The assay was immunoSEQ multiplex PCR, and TCRdb's table has in-frame clones only and misses some. The DNA was the basis for D and trimming; V, J and clone size are from that table. The sample comprises 150,000 to 200,000 clones, approximately 86% of which are singletons, and roughly 7.3% rests with the top ten. The V and J ends lost 6 bases and 4 bases respectively, with 13 bases between them. The V gene's germline CDR1 is KGHSH and CDR2 LQKENI. The CDR3 is 14 amino acids. The TCR was taken from a woman older than 75 in a cohort sampled during active or convalescent COVID-19. Source material: peripheral blood. The V and J genes are TRBV18 and TRBJ1-5; D ambiguous. The CDR3 loop reads CASSIGPKNQPQHF. Here the CDR3 DNA reads TGTGCCAGCTCCATTGGGCCTAAGAATCAGCCCCAGCATTTT.